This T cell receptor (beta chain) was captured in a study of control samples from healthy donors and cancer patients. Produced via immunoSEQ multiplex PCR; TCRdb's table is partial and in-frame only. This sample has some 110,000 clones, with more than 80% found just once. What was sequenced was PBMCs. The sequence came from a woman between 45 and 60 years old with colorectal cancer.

As DNA, the CDR3 is TGTGCTAGTGGCCCTGACAGCCCTCTCCCATTCTATGGCTACACCTTC. Protein: CASGPDSPLPFYGYTF. This chain joins TRBV12-5 and TRBJ1-2, with D perhaps TRBD1 (5 bases). Per germline, CDR1 LGHNT and CDR2 FRNRAP. The CDR3 consists of 16 residues. The germline V and J ends were trimmed by 6 bases and 4 bases, with 21 bases remaining between them.